The entry below describes one T cell receptor beta chain. The record originates from a study of blood T cell repertoires in COVID-19. TCRdb's copy holds only in-frame clones and misses some; the assay was immunoSEQ multiplex PCR. The data hold about 140,000 clones, with around 80% observed a single time. Material: peripheral blood. This TCR was sampled from a man between 60 and 75 years old with acute or convalescent COVID-19.

CDR3 in DNA: TGTGCCAGCAGCCAAGATCTGGGACATTACCTTAATTGGGAGACCCAGTACTTC. Translation gives CASSQDLGHYLNWETQYF. The chain recombines TRBV3-1 (or the pseudogene TRBV3-2) with TRBJ2-5; weak D call: TRBD1 (6 bases). Germline values: CDR1 LGHDT, CDR2 YNNKEL (reference sequence). The CDR3 has 18 residues. The V end was cut by 0 bases, the J end by 5 bases, with 22 bases between.